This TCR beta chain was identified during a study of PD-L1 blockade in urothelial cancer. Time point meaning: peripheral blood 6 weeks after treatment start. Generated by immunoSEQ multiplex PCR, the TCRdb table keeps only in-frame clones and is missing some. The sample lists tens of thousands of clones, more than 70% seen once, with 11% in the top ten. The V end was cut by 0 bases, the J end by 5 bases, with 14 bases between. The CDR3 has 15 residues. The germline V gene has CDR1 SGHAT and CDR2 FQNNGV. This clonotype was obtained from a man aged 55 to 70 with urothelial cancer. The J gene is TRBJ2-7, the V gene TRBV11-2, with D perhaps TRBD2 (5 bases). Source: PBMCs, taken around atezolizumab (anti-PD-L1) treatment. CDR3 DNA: TGTGCCAGCAGCTTAGATCTACGGGAATTCGACGAGCAGTACTTC. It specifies CASSLDLREFDEQYF.